This TCR beta chain comes out of a study of cytomegalovirus exposure and HLA in healthy donors (dated 2017 in TCRdb). Turning to the overall study: According to an earlier analysis of 550 to 750 of the donors, some 180 million T cells yielded roughly 100 million unique TCR beta sequences and more than 250 Gb of sequence data. An early release that covered fewer than 750 HLA-typed donors contained approximately 320 gigabases of sequencing data and 70 million to 100 million unique TCR sequences. The genetic ancestry cluster associated with self-reported Caucasian donors included around four fifths of the roughly 410 genotyped donors. The aim of the study was to test whether cataloging public T cell receptors could identify signatures of past pathogen exposure. Using immunosequencing, the study profiled T cell repertoires from 550 to 750 subjects and related those repertoires to cytomegalovirus serostatus. Along with the roughly 670-subject first cohort, a separate validation cohort of about 110 different subjects was used. The study combined high-throughput TCR immunosequencing, statistical association of individual TCRs with disease status, and machine learning to predict cytomegalovirus infection status. A later analysis re-examined previously published TCR beta repertoires from roughly 720 donors and added high-resolution HLA genotyping to investigate patterns of TCR occurrence. The later analysis used no new phenotypic data to find candidate immune exposures, relying instead on TCR beta sequences and their occurrence across donors. An earlier analysis of 450 to 750 of the donors used high-throughput TCR beta sequencing to judge whether each TCR beta V gene segment behaved as functional or pseudogenic. Donor age, sex, ethnicity and CMV serostatus were collected together with the repertoire data. A later genetic analysis used genome-wide SNP genotypes for about 60% of the roughly 700 donors, treating that subset as a discovery cohort. Every repertoire in the discovery cohort had been generated on one and the same sequencing platform. Both class I and class II loci were covered by HLA typing, at four-digit resolution. The number of donors typed differed by locus, with roughly 629-640 for A, B, C, DRB1 and DQB1, roughly 520 for DQA1, 600 to 610 for DPA1, and around 450 for DPB1. About 5 DR-DQ haplotypes were handled as single units for association and clustering, since linkage in the cohort was strong. On average, roughly 250,000 unique TCR beta nucleotide sequences were sequenced per donor among several hundred genotyped donors of the cohort, with around 19% of those sequences being non-productive.

Libraries were constructed by the immunoSEQ multiplex PCR assay. For the multiplex PCR, a mixture combining 60 forward primers for TCR Vbeta segments and 13 reverse primers for TCR Jbeta segments was used. The CDR3 region of rearranged TCR beta genes was amplified from genomic DNA with a multiplex PCR assay. Amplified TCR beta libraries were sequenced as 87-base-pair reads on the Illumina HiSeq System. The study's own analysis went as follows. Across the roughly 670 repertoires, a later analysis counted roughly 77 million unique TCR beta chains, about 10 million of which were shared by at least two donors. A nearest-neighbor algorithm error-corrected the raw reads and collapsed the reads into unique sequences, merging closely related sequences to remove PCR and sequencing errors. Alignment of CDR3 sequences to IMGT reference sequences was used to assign V, D and J gene segments. Each retained sequence needed at least a six-nucleotide match to both a V gene segment and a J gene segment. Rearrangements were called productive when the CDR3 lacked stop codons and stayed in frame with V and J; all others were non-productive. Following IMGT convention, CDR3 was defined as the stretch from the second conserved V-encoded cysteine to the conserved J-encoded phenylalanine. The earlier analysis of about 590 of the donors excluded sequences that lacked an unambiguous match to a single V gene segment. An earlier analysis of a few hundred of the donors called V segments functional above 56.7% productive rearrangements and segregating when the between-donor standard deviation exceeded 5%. A statistical classification framework was developed to diagnose cytomegalovirus status using the catalog of TCR beta chain sequences. A later analysis assigned V and J genes by comparing TCR nucleotide sequences with IMGT/GENE-DB human TR gene sequences. Using the TCRdist pipeline, a later analysis assigned CDR3 sequences along with most-parsimonious VDJ recombination scenarios. In a later analysis, each TCR beta chain was defined by its CDR3 amino acid sequence together with its V-gene family, and reads lacking a unique V-gene family were excluded. To address suspected cross-contamination and a sequencing artifact, a later analysis removed under 600 highly shared, low-generation-probability nucleotide sequences. In a later analysis, a clonal expansion index for each public chain was calculated from normalized within-repertoire ranks of inferred template counts. Generation probabilities in a later analysis came from a VDJ recombination model fitted to out-of-frame rearrangements, and those results were checked against IGoR. Hypergeometric tests were used in a later analysis to score TCR-TCR, TCR-HLA and TCR-CMV co-occurrence, with a repertoire-size bias correction applied to the TCR pairs. A later analysis estimated false discovery rates by permuting HLA or CMV assignments 20 times. In a later analysis, co-occurring TCRs were grouped with DBSCAN, and TCRdist sequence similarity was added when clustering was performed within HLA-allele-positive subsets. For co-occurrence clustering, repertoires with fewer than 30,000 or more than 120,000 public chains were excluded, along with roughly 5 repertoires with anomalous nucleotide sharing. This is the immuneACCESS table as TCRdb keeps it, with only in-frame sequences that have V and J called. A part of the clones is gone; compared with another copy, unresolved V genes explain less than half, and the rest is unexplained. V, J and clone size were drawn from that table, and D and trimming were deduced from the DNA. The sample profile shows 200,000 or so clones; less than 90% of them were found once. The ten largest account for roughly 0.2% of the sample.

Turning to this clone: No antigen is known for it. No much larger clone exists at a distance of one base, and base qualities are not known.

In total, approximately 610 healthy bone marrow donors made up the cohort. At the time of sampling, all cohort members were nominally healthy, though unrecorded immune exposures were likely present. The donor tested CMV seronegative and was one of the 352 seronegative cohort members. Every donor gave a peripheral blood sample, and the peripheral blood mononuclear cells from that sample were used for TCR beta sequencing. Genomic DNA was extracted from the blood cell samples with the Qiagen DNeasy Blood Extraction Kit. The CDR3 holds 14 amino acids from the cysteine to the phenylalanine. CDR3 DNA is the only sequence kept; it has 42 bases, read in frame from the first base. CDR1 and CDR2 are read off the germline V gene as MNHEY and SVGAGI. Trimming takes 5 bases from V and 6 bases from J, and the germline ends sit 17 bases apart. Here is what the overall study found, with its caveats: The earlier analysis of a few hundred of the donors excluded 15 to 20 rarely observed V segments, including chromosome 9 orphons, because counts were too low. A later genetic analysis reported fewer N-insertions in productive TCRs among donors in an Asian-associated ancestry cluster than the roughly 700-donor mean. The sequencing pipeline was judged likely to have produced a cluster of highly shared sequence variants as a technical artifact. A later analysis found that HLA-associated TCR beta chains were more clonally expanded and had lower generation probabilities than equally common non-associated chains. In both the original and validation cohorts, the classifier was reported to diagnose cytomegalovirus status with high specificity and sensitivity. Because HLA typing was unavailable for some donors at each locus, only the typed subset was used in association tests. V-gene and J-gene trimming of TCR beta chains was associated with a missense DCLRE1C variant in a later genetic analysis, and the association was replicated in an independent cohort. A total of 150 or so TCR beta chains were listed by the study as associated with cytomegalovirus. In vitro tests confirmed that a few of the cytomegalovirus-associated TCR beta chains recognize cytomegalovirus antigens. The authors suggested that the approach could potentially be extended to other disease states and immunological phenotypes. Presence/absence analyses assumed roughly uniform sequencing depth across donors, an assumption that may not hold. In an earlier analysis of some 500 of the donors, most TCR beta V segments were observed in productive rearrangements about 87% or about 30% of the time, broadly matching IMGT annotations. A later analysis found that TCR association rates varied across HLA loci, with DRB1 alleles showing the most associated TCRs and HLA-C alleles the fewest. According to a later analysis, parvovirus B19, influenza, CMV and Epstein-Barr virus appeared linked to several top co-occurrence clusters. The cohort was sequenced for TCR beta chains only, and without alpha or paired-chain data the features that could be detected were limited. A later analysis associated roughly 17,000 TCR beta sequences with specific HLA alleles at a false discovery rate of 0.05. Immune exposure information for the cohort was limited to CMV serostatus. Most TCR sequences were observed very rarely across donors, whereas some public TCRs were present in many individuals. A further reported finding was that TCR beta sequences accurately predicted the HLA-A and HLA-B alleles for most subjects in the first cohort. Assigning TCR associations to individual alleles was difficult when HLA alleles, especially DR and DQ, strongly co-occurred. A later analysis found that most CMV-associated TCR beta chains appeared HLA-restricted, with HLA associations seemingly driven largely by CMV exposure. Correlated functional status among segregating V segments might reflect linkage disequilibrium, but an unknown experimental factor could not be ruled out. Because the 87-base-pair reads could not distinguish some IMGT-functional V segments, including TRBV6-2 and TRBV6-3, those segments were excluded.

The sequence was obtained from a girl under two years old in good health and CMV-seronegative. Sequenced material: PBMCs. The chain couples TRBV6-5 to TRBJ2-7, with a weak D call of TRBD2 (5 bases match). The DNA sequence is as follows: TGTGCCAGCAGTACCGCCGTGAGGGCGGGCGAGCAGTACTTC. The translation is CASSTAVRAGEQYF.